This T cell receptor (beta chain) comes out of a study of CD8 T cells in Susac syndrome. FACS was used to enrich TEMRA cells, whereas the CD8+ and CD4+ T cells were obtained by negative isolation. Comment on this clonotype: Its specificity is unknown.

cDNA came from about 0.51 to 1 ug RNA primed by random hexamers. TCRdb fed the immunoSEQ multiplex PCR reads into MiXCR, producing one record per CDR3 protein. The data hold hundreds of thousands of distinct CDR3 sequences, with approximately 85% observed a single time. Study-level findings and limits: The study admitted that it had a relatively small number of individuals in its TCR sequencing and HLA analysis.

The receptor's source is a human donor with multiple sclerosis. Sequenced material: CD8+ T cells from PBMCs.

The CDR3 coding sequence is TGTGCCAGCAGCCTCGCGGCAGGCGATACCGATGAGCAGTTCTTC. Translation gives CASSLAAGDTDEQFF. The J gene is TRBJ2-1, the V gene TRBV12-3 or TRBV12-4; D ambiguous. The ends were cut back, 6 bases at V and 8 bases at J, with 20 bases in the middle. This CDR3 region has 15 residues.